This TCR beta chain originates from a study of blood T cells in healthy people across ages. Study-level findings and limits: Per million T cells, TCR beta diversity dropped about linearly as age rose.

For the second PCR, which ran for roughly 7 to 11 cycles, a sample-barcoded 5' primer and a J-beta primer mix were used. Researchers report that each sample yielded at least 3 million CDR3-containing paired-end reads. TCRdb passed the 5' RACE reads through MiXCR, listing each CDR3 protein once. The profile shows 650,000 to 700,000 distinct CDR3 sequences, approximately 30% of them singletons. CDR1 is KGHDR, CDR2 SFDVKD, per germline. With 2 bases clipped from V and 3 bases from J, the junction kept 7 bases outside the gene matches. This CDR3 is 16 amino acids long. This clonotype was seen only a few times. Its antigen remains unidentified. Being one base from a much bigger clone, this may be a read error.

The clonotype was recovered from a woman at least 80 years old in good health. The specimen sequenced was blood. The V call is TRBV24-1, the J call TRBJ2-7; 9 nucleotides agree with TRBD1. The chain's CDR3 is CATSDSRTGVGYEQYF. In nucleotides, the CDR3 is TGTGCCACCAGTGATTCCAGGACAGGGGTTGGCTACGAGCAGTACTTC.